This T cell receptor (beta chain) is from a study of blood T cells in healthy people across ages. Notes on this clonotype: What it binds is not known.

Findings of the study overall: Higher naive T cell percentage went strongly together with higher TCR beta diversity.

The extraction recovered at least 5 micrograms of total RNA per sample. CDR1 LGHNT and CDR2 FRNRAP come from the germline V gene. The ends were cut back, 7 bases at V and 2 bases at J, with 15 bases in the middle. The CDR3 runs 14 residues. A second PCR, run for about 6 to 11 cycles, used a sample-barcoded 5' primer plus a J-beta primer mix. Tags on each cDNA molecule came from a template-switch adaptor with 12 random nucleotides. Sequencing recovered at least 2.5 million CDR3-containing paired-end reads from each sample. TCRdb recomputed calls from the 5' RACE reads with MiXCR, one row per CDR3 protein. The profile shows 550,000 to 600,000 distinct CDR3 sequences, less than 60% of them singletons.

Sequencing was done on a sample of blood. The rearrangement links TRBV12-5 to TRBJ2-7, with unresolved D. The receptor was isolated from a man older than 75 in good health. The CDR3 sequence: CASVGPVRTYEQYF. CDR3 DNA: TGTGCTAGTGTAGGCCCGGTCCGCACCTACGAGCAGTACTTC. Full variable domain (rest looked up from reference TRBV12-5 and TRBJ2-7): DARVTQTPRHKVTEMGQEVTMRCQPILGHNTVFWYRQTMMQGLELLAYFRNRAPLDDSGMPKDRFSAEMPDATLATLKIQPSEPRDSAVYFCASVGPVRTYEQYFGPGTRLTVT.